The 8 T cell receptor beta chains below come from one sample, sequenced in a study of blood T cell repertoires in COVID-19. Sequencing was performed with immunoSEQ multiplex PCR; in TCRdb, only in-frame clones are kept and a portion is missing. The sample lists 360,000 or so clones, about 88% occurring once. Sequencing used PBMCs or T cells enriched from blood (not recorded which). Every receptor here comes from a woman in her twenties or thirties who had been exposed to COVID-19.

The chain links TRBV5-1 to TRBJ2-3; 9 nucleotides agree with TRBD2. V trimming: 4 bases; J trimming: 4 bases; junction bases outside the gene matches: 7. Germline loops: CDR1 SGHRS, CDR2 YFSETQ. The CDR3 loop spans 15 amino acids. CDR3 sequence reads: CASSLAGKSADTQYF. CDR3 DNA sequence: TGCGCCAGCAGCCTAGCGGGAAAGAGTGCAGATACGCAGTATTTT.

Concerning this clone: A junction boundary mismatches the germline segment, possibly from a read error. The chain combines TRBV7-7 with TRBJ2-3; TRBD2 agrees at 8 bases. CDR1 and CDR2 from the germline V gene are SSHAT and FNYEAQ (reference sequence). The CDR3 totals 16 residues. CDR3 bases: TGTGCTAGCAGCTTAATGGCTAGCGGGAGCACAGATACGCAGTATTTT. This sequence encodes CASSLMASGSTDTQYF.

For the CDR3, the DNA is TGTGCCAGTAGTATGATAGCGGGCACAGATACGCAGTATTTT. This gives the protein CASSMIAGTDTQYF. The chain uses TRBV19 and TRBJ2-3; maybe TRBD2 (6 bases). The V end was cut by 3 bases, the J end by 1 base, with 8 bases between. Germline-derived CDR1 and CDR2 are LNHDA and SQIVND (reference sequence). The CDR3 covers 14 residues.

CDR3 sequence reads: CASSLVAGLVTGELFF. Written as DNA, the CDR3 is TGTGCCAGCAGCTTAGTTGCGGGGTTAGTGACCGGGGAGCTGTTTTTT. This chain connects TRBV7-3 to TRBJ2-2; the D gene is possibly TRBD2 (6 bases). This CDR3 is 16 amino acids long. Per the germline V gene, CDR1 is SGHTA and CDR2 is FQGTGA. Trimming removed 2 bases from V and 5 bases from J, with 15 bases in between. The variable domain in full, completed from reference TRBV7-3 and TRBJ2-2, reads GAGVSQTPSNKVTEKGKYVELRCDPISGHTALYWYRQSLGQGPEFLIYFQGTGAADDSGLPNDRFFAVRPEGSVSTLKIQRTERGDSAVYLCASSLVAGLVTGELFFGEGSRLTVL.

With respect to this clone: Relative to the germline gene, one junction end is altered; a read error may explain this. In the same sample, other DNA sequences code for this CDR3. The V and J genes are TRBV3-1 (or the pseudogene TRBV3-2) and TRBJ2-7; possibly TRBD1 for D (6 bases). CDR3 length: 14 residues. CDR1 is LGHDT, CDR2 YNNKEL, per germline (reference sequence). CDR3 DNA: TGTGCCAGCAGTCAAGTAGAGGGGGCCTACGAGCAGTACTTC. This encodes CASSQVEGAYEQYF.

The count of this clone is one. The V gene is TRBV2, the J gene TRBJ1-5; TRBD1 aligns across 7 bases. V lost 5 bases to trimming and J lost 3 bases; unmatched junction nucleotides: 4. Germline CDR1 is SNHLY and CDR2 is FYNNEI. This CDR3 is built from 14 residues. This chain's CDR3 is CASSPGQNNQPQHF. The CDR3 coding sequence is TGTGCCAGCAGTCCGGGACAGAACAATCAGCCCCAGCATTTT.

The chain employs TRBV5-1 and TRBJ2-3; TRBD2 matches 7 bases. V was clipped by 7 bases and J by 4 bases; unmatched bases: 6. Germline loops: CDR1 SGHRS, CDR2 YFSETQ. This CDR3 is 13 amino acids long. The CDR3 spells CASQGGVPDTQYF. The CDR3 nucleotides are TGCGCCAGCCAGGGAGGGGTGCCAGATACGCAGTATTTT.

V usage is TRBV3-1 (or the pseudogene TRBV3-2) and J usage is TRBJ1-3, with D perhaps TRBD1 (6 bases). V dropped 5 bases and J dropped 6 bases, with 14 bases sitting between them. CDR3 length: 14 amino acids. The germline V gene encodes CDR1 LGHDT and CDR2 YNNKEL (reference sequence). CDR3 residues: CASSSTGGQNTIYF. CDR3 nucleotides: TGTGCCAGCAGCTCGACAGGCGGACAAAACACCATATATTTT.